A selection of T cell receptor beta chains follows, all from one sample in a study of shared clonotypes between healthy human individuals. Method: immunoSEQ multiplex PCR; TCRdb's copy keeps in-frame clones and lacks some. The data show about 640,000 clones, with 72% seen just once and approximately 1.8% held by the top ten. The sequencing input was memory CD4+ T cells sorted from blood. These receptors were collected from a woman younger than 45 in good health. Both conserved end residues are trimmed from each CDR3. Not every row has a clone size; where given, it reads once, few, many or a size class.

abundance: few; v_gene: TRBV11-2; CDR3aa: ASSLGRTDTQY
abundance: NA; v_gene: TRBV11-2; CDR3aa: ASSSPGWSSYEQY
abundance: NA; v_gene: TRBV28; CDR3aa: ATSRAPGNTIY
abundance: NA; v_gene: TRBV19; CDR3aa: ASSVTGTNTGELF
abundance: NA; v_gene: TRBV6-1; CDR3aa: ASSELRVQETQY
abundance: NA; v_gene: TRBV27; CDR3aa: ASSPKPQGRGFLNSYNEQF
abundance: NA; v_gene: TRBV30; CDR3aa: AWSVKGQGGEKLF
abundance: NA; v_gene: TRBV9; CDR3aa: ASSAQGAYEQY
abundance: NA; v_gene: TRBV10-3; CDR3aa: AIGLVAGAQY
abundance: NA; v_gene: TRBV11-2; CDR3aa: ASSPQTGGNEQF
abundance: NA; v_gene: TRBV2; CDR3aa: ASSGEYSNQPQH
abundance: few; v_gene: TRBV4-2; CDR3aa: ASSQDLVGAGSTEAF
abundance: NA; v_gene: TRBV4-1; CDR3aa: ASSQGGAPDEKLF